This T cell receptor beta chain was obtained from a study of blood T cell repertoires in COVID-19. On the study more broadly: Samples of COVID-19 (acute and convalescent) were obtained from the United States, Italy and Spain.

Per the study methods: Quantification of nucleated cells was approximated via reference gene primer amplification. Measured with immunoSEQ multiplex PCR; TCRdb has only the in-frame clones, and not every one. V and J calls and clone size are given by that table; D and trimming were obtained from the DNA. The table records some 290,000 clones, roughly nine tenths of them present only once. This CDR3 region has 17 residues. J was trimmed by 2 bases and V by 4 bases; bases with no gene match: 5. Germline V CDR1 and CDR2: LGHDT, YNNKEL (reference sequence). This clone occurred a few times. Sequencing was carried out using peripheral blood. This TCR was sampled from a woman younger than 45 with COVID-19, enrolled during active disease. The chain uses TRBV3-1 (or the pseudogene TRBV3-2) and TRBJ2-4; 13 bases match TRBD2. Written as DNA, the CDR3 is TGTGCCAGCAGCCGACTAGCGGGGGGTTGGTCCAAAAACATTCAGTACTTC. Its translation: CASSRLAGGWSKNIQYF.